This T cell receptor (beta chain) was recorded in a study of blood T cell repertoires in COVID-19. Germline assignment: CDR1 LNHDA and CDR2 SQIVND (reference sequence). The J segment lost 4 bases and the V segment lost 4 bases, leaving 3 bases of the junction unmatched. This CDR3 is 13 amino acids long. Profiled with immunoSEQ multiplex PCR; TCRdb holds only in-frame clones, not every one. This table holds about 270,000 clones, roughly 93% found once. The genes are TRBV19 and TRBJ1-1; TRBD1 aligns across 7 bases. Material for sequencing was PBMCs or T cells enriched from blood (not recorded which). The sequence was obtained from a woman in her forties with acute COVID-19. The CDR3 loop is CASSTQGPTEAFF. In DNA form, the CDR3 reads TGTGCCAGTAGTACACAGGGGCCCACTGAAGCTTTCTTT.